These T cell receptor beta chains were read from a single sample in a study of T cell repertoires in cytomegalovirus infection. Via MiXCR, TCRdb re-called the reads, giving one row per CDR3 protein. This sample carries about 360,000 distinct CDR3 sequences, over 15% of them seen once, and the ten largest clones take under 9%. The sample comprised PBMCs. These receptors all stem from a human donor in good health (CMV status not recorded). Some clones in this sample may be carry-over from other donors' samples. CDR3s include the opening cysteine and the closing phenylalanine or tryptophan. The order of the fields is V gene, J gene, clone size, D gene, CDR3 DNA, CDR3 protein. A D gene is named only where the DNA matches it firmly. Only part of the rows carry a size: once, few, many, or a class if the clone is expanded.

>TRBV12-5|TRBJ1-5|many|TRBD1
TGTGCTAGTGGTTTTATACAGGGGGCAACGAATCATCAGCCCCAGCATTTT
CASGFIQGATNHQPQHF
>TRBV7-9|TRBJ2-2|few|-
TGTGCCAGCAGCTTATATCAGCTGAGCGGGGAGCTGTTTTTT
CASSLYQLSGELFF
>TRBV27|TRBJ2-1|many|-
TGTGCCAGCAGTCCACTACCGGGACTGCCCCATGAGCAGTTCTTC
CASSPLPGLPHEQFF
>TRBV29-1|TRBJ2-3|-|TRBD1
TGCAGCGCCCGAGGGGACAGGATTAGCACAGATACGCAGTATTTT
CSARGDRISTDTQYF
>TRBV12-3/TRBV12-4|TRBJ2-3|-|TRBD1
TGTGCCAGCAGTGAAACAGGGGACACAGATACGCAGTATTTT
CASSETGDTDTQYF
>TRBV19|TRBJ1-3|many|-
TGTGCCAGTAGTGGCAGCTCTGGAAACACCATATATTTT
CASSGSSGNTIYF
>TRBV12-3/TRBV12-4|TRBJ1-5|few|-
TGTGCCAGCAGTTTGATCCCAAGCAATCAGCCCCAGCATTTT
CASSLIPSNQPQHF
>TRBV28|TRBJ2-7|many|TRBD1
TGTGCCAGCTCCCGGACCAGGGGGCTTTACGAGCAGTACTTC
CASSRTRGLYEQYF
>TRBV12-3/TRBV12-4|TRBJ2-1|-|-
TGTGCCAGCAGTTTGTCCCGGGTCACAGGTGAGCAGTTCTTC
CASSLSRVTGEQFF
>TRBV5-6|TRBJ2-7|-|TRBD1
TGTGCCAGCAGTACCCCCGGACGGACAGGATACTACGAGCAGTACTTC
CASSTPGRTGYYEQYF
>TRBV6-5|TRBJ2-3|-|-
TGTGCCAGCAGTTACGGTCCGTTGGTCACAGATACGCAGTATTTT
CASSYGPLVTDTQYF
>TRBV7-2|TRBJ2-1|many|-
TGTGCCAGCAGCTTAGTAGTAGCGGACAATGAGCAGTTCTTC
CASSLVVADNEQFF
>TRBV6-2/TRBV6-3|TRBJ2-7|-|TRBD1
TGTGCCAGCAAGGGGGCGGGCAGGGCCTACGAGCAGTACTTC
CASKGAGRAYEQYF
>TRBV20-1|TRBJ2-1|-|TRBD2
TGCAGTGCTAAAAGCGGGGGGGTCTACAATGAGCAGTTCTTC
CSAKSGGVYNEQFF
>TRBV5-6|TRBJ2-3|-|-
TGTGCCAGCAGCGGAAGATACGGCACAGATACGCAGTATTTT
CASSGRYGTDTQYF
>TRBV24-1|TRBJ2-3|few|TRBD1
TGTGCCACCAGTGGGCAGACAGGGTTCCTACCAGGTACGCAGTATTTT
CATSGQTGFLPGTQYF
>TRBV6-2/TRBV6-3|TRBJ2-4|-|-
TGTGCCAGCAGCCCGGGACCACAACAGTACTTC
CASSPGPQQYF
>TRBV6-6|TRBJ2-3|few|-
TGTGCCAGCAGTCAAACTACGAGACCAACGAGCACAGATACGCAGTATTTT
CASSQTTRPTSTDTQYF
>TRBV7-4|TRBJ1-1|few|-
TGTGCCAGCAGCCCCCAGGGACGTCGGACTGATGAAGCTTTCTTT
CASSPQGRRTDEAFF
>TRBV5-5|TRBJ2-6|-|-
TGTGCCAGCAGCTTGGCGGTTGGGGGTTCAGGGGCCAACGTCCTGACTTTC
CASSLAVGGSGANVLTF
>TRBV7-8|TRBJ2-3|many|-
TGTGCCAGCAGCTTAAGGTTTCGGGGGAGCACAGATACGCAGTATTTT
CASSLRFRGSTDTQYF
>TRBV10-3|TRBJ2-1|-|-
TGTGCCATCAGTGGGGTGGTCTCGGACAATGAGCAGTTCTTC
CAISGVVSDNEQFF
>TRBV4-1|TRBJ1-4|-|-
TGCGCCAGCAACCAAGATCGCCTACAGCGTCTTAATGAAAAACTGTTTTTT
CASNQDRLQRLNEKLFF
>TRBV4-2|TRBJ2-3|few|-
TGTGCCAGCAGCCAAGAACCGGTTCGTCCCGGGGACGGGGGGCTCAGCACAGATACGCAGTATTTT
CASSQEPVRPGDGGLSTDTQYF
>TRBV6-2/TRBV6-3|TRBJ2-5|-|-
TGTGCCAGCAGTTTTTCAGGGATTTATCAAGAGACCCAGTACTTC
CASSFSGIYQETQYF
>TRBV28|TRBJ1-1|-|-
TGTGCCAGCAGTTTATTGTACAGACCGAACACTGAAGCTTTCTTT
CASSLLYRPNTEAFF
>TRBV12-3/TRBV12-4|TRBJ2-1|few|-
TGTGCCAGCAGTTTAGTCGGCGAAGCCCAGTTCTTC
CASSLVGEAQFF
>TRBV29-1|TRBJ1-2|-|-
TGCAGCGTTGACCCGAGGGGGTTCTATGGCTACACCTTC
CSVDPRGFYGYTF
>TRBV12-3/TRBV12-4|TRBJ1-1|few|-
TGTGCCAGCAGTTTAGGATGGGGAGCTTTCTTT
CASSLGWGAFF
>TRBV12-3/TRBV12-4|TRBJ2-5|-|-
TGTGCCAGCAGTTCCCGGGGTAGCGGCCAAGAGACCCAGTACTTC
CASSSRGSGQETQYF
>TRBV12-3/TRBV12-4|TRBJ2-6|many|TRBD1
TGTGCCAGCGCCCGTAGGACAGGGGCAGTGGGGGCCAACGTCCTGACTTTC
CASARRTGAVGANVLTF
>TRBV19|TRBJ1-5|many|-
TGTGCCAGTAGTATAGAACATCAGCCCCAGCATTTT
CASSIEHQPQHF
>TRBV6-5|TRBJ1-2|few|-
TGTGCCAGCAGTTACCCTCGCAGAGGGAGTAACTATGGCTACACCTTC
CASSYPRRGSNYGYTF
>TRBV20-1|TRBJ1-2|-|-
TGCAGTGCTAGATCCCAGGGGAAGGGTACTAACTATGGCTACACCTTC
CSARSQGKGTNYGYTF
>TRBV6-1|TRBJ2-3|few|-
TGTGCCAGCAACCGGGGGGACACCACAGATACGCAGTATTTT
CASNRGDTTDTQYF
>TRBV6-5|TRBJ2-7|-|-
TGTGCCAGCACCGAAGCCCCGGACCTCTCCTACGAGCAGTACTTC
CASTEAPDLSYEQYF
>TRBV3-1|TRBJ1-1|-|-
TGTGCCAGCAGCCCTCTTTGGGTGATGAGCACTGAAGCTTTCTTT
CASSPLWVMSTEAFF
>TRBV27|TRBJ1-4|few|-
TGTGCCAGCAGTTCTGTCCGAGGAGATGAAAAACTGTTTTTT
CASSSVRGDEKLFF
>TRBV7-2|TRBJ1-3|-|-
TGTGCCAGCAGCTTTAGGAGGGTTTTGGGAGGAACTGGAAACACCATATATTTT
CASSFRRVLGGTGNTIYF
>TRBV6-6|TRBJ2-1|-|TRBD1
TGTGCCAGCAGGTACCGGGACAGGGTCTACAATGAGCAGTTCTTC
CASRYRDRVYNEQFF
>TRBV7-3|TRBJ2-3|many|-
TGTGCCAGCAGCCTATGGGGGGGCCCAGATACGCAGTATTTT
CASSLWGGPDTQYF
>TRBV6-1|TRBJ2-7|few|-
TGTGCCAGCAGTGAGGCGGGCCCAGACTCCTACGAGCAGTACTTC
CASSEAGPDSYEQYF
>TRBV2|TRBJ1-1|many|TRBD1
TGTGCCAGCAGAAGTCCAGGGGGCCGGAACACTGAAGCTTTCTTT
CASRSPGGRNTEAFF
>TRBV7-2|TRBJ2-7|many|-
TGTGCCAGCAGCCCTCGTCCAGGCGACGAGCAGTACTTC
CASSPRPGDEQYF
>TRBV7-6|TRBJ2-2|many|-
TGTGCCAGCAGCCGAGATCCTTACAGGGATACCGGGGAGCTGTTTTTT
CASSRDPYRDTGELFF
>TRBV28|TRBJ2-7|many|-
TGTGCCAGCAGTTCGGAGACCGTGGAGCAGTACTTC
CASSSETVEQYF
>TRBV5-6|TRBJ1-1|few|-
TGTGCCAGCAGCCTGCTAGGGGGTTTGGGTTTCGCTGAAGCTTTCTTT
CASSLLGGLGFAEAFF
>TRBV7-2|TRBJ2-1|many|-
TGTGCCAGCAGCCCCGTGGACCCGGCCCATTACAATGAGCAGTTCTTC
CASSPVDPAHYNEQFF
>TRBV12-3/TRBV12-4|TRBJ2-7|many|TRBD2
TGTGCCAGCAGTTGGACTAGAACCCAAGACGAGCAGTACTTC
CASSWTRTQDEQYF
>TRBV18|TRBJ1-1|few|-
TGTGCCAGCTCACCAGTGACGGACACTGAAGCTTTCTTT
CASSPVTDTEAFF
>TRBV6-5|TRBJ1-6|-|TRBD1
TGTGCCAGCAGTTCTAGTTCAACAGGGGTTCTATCACCCCTCCACTTT
CASSSSSTGVLSPLHF
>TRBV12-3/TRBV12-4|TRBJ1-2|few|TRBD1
TGTGCCAGCAAGACAGGGGGGGAAGGCTATGGCTACACCTTC
CASKTGGEGYGYTF
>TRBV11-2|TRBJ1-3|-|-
TGTGCCAGCAGCTTACCCACTTCAGGGGGAAACACCATATATTTT
CASSLPTSGGNTIYF
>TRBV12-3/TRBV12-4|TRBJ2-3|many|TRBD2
TGTGCCAGCAGATCTAGCGGGGGCACAGATACGCAGTATTTT
CASRSSGGTDTQYF